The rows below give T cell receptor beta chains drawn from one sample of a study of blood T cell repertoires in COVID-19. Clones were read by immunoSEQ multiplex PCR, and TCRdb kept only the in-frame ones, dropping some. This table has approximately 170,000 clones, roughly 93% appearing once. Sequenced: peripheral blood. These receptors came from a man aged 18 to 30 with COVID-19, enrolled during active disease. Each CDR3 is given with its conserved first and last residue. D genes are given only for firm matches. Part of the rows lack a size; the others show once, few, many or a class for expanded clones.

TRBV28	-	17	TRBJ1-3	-	TGTGCCAGCAGTGCAACCGGGACATCTTACTCCGGAAACACCATATATTTT	CASSATGTSYSGNTIYF
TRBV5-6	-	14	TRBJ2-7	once	TGTGCCAGCAGCTTGTTGGACAGACCCTACGAGCAGTACTTC	CASSLLDRPYEQYF
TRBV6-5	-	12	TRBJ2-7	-	TGTGCCAGCAGAAGCGCTACCTACGAGCAGTACTTC	CASRSATYEQYF
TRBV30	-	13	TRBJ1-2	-	TGTGCCCCCCTCAAAGGGGGATGCTATGGCTACACCTTC	CAPLKGGCYGYTF
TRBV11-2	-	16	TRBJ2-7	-	TGTGCCAGCAGCTTAGTGGGGACAACCAACCTTTTCGAGCAGTACTTC	CASSLVGTTNLFEQYF
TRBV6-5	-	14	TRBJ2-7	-	TGTGCCAGCAGTTACTCGAGGGCAGCTTACGAGCAGTACTTC	CASSYSRAAYEQYF
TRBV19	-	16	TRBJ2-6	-	TGTGCCAGTAGTATAGAACGGAGCTCTGGGGCCAACGTCCTGACTTTC	CASSIERSSGANVLTF
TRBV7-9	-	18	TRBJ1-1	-	TGTGCCAGCAGCTTAGGACGCGGCGCGGGGGCTGCGAACACTGAAGCTTTCTTT	CASSLGRGAGAANTEAFF
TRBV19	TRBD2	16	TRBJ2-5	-	TGTGCCAGTAGTAAACTAGCGGGAGGGGTCAGAGAGACCCAGTACTTC	CASSKLAGGVRETQYF
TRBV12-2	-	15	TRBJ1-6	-	TGTGCAAGTCGCTCCTTGGACAGGGAGAATTCACCCCTCCACTTT	CASRSLDRENSPLHF
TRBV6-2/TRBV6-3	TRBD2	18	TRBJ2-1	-	TGTGCCAGCAGCAACCCCCGGACTAGCGGGGGGTGGTTGAATGAGCAGTTCTTC	CASSNPRTSGGWLNEQFF
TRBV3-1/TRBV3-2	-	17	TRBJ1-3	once	TGTGCCAGCAGCCATCGTAACAGCCTGAGCTCTGGAAACACCATATATTTT	CASSHRNSLSSGNTIYF
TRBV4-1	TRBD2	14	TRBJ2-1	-	TGCGCCAGCAGTCCGACTAGCGGGAGGGATGAGCAGTTCTTC	CASSPTSGRDEQFF
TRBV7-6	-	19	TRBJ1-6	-	TGTGCCAGCAGCTTAGCGTGGTTTAGGAAGGGGTCCTATAATTCACCCCTCCACTTT	CASSLAWFRKGSYNSPLHF
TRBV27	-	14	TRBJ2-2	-	TGTGCCAGCACCTCCGGGACACTCACCGGGGAGCTGTTTTTT	CASTSGTLTGELFF
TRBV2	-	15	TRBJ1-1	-	TGTGCCAGCAGTGAATACGTCAGTATGAACACTGAAGCTTTCTTT	CASSEYVSMNTEAFF
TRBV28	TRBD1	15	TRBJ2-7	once	TGTGCCAGCAGTCCACAGGGGTCCTTAGCCTACGAGCAGTACTTC	CASSPQGSLAYEQYF
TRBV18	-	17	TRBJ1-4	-	TGTGCCAGCTCACCACGGTTCTCGGGGGCAACTAATGAAAAACTGTTTTTT	CASSPRFSGATNEKLFF
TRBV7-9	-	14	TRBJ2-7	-	TGTGCCAGCAGCTTAGTTCCAGGATCCCACGAGCAGTACTTC	CASSLVPGSHEQYF
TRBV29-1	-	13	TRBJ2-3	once	TGCAGCGTTGCTCTCAGGGGCCCAGATACGCAGTATTTT	CSVALRGPDTQYF
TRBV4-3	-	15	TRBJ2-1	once	TGCGCCAGCAGCCAAGAGTCAGGGATTTACAATGAGCAGTTCTTC	CASSQESGIYNEQFF
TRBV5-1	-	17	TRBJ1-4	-	TGCGCCAGCAGCCCAGGGAGGGCCGCCGCAACTAATGAAAAACTGTTTTTT	CASSPGRAAATNEKLFF
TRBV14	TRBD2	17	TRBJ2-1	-	TGTGCCAGCAGCCAAGAAACGGGACTAGCGGGAGCCAATGAGCAGTTCTTC	CASSQETGLAGANEQFF
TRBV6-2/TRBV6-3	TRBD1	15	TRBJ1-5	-	TGTGCCAGCAGCCCGGACAGGGGGCTCTATCAGCCCCAGCATTTT	CASSPDRGLYQPQHF
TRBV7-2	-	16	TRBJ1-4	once	TGTGCCAGCAGCTTAACCCACAGGGCTGCTAATGAAAAACTGCTTTTT	CASSLTHRAANEKLLF
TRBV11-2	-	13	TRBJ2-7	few	TGTGCCAGCAGCTTAGATCGGGACTACGAGCAGTACTTC	CASSLDRDYEQYF
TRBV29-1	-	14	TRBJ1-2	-	TGCAGCGTTGAAAATACGGCGGGTACGTCTGGCTACACCTTC	CSVENTAGTSGYTF
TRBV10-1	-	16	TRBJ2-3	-	TGCGCCAGCAGTGCCATCCCCGAGGACTCCACAGATACGCAGTATTTT	CASSAIPEDSTDTQYF
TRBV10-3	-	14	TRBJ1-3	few	TGTGCCATCAGCTCAGGGGAGCCCGGAAACACCATATATTTT	CAISSGEPGNTIYF
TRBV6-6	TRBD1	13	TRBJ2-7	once	TGTGCCAGCAGTTATCGACCCGGGACAGGGCTGTACTTC	CASSYRPGTGLYF
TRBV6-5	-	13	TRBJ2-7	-	TGTGCCAGCAGTTACTCATCCGCCTACGAGCAGTACTTC	CASSYSSAYEQYF
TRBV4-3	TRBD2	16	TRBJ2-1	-	TGCGCCAGCAGCCCAGAGACTTGGCGGGAGGGCGATGAGCAGTTCTTC	CASSPETWREGDEQFF
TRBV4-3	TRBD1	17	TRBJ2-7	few	TGCGCCAGCAGCCAAGATCGTGGGACAGGGGGCCGCCCGGAGCAGTACTTC	CASSQDRGTGGRPEQYF
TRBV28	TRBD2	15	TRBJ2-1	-	TGTGCCAGCAGTGAAGCGGGGGATGTAAGAAATGAGCAGTTCTTC	CASSEAGDVRNEQFF
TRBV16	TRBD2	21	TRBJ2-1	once	TGTGCCAGCAGCCACCACCTTAGGGGGCTAGCGGGGACTTCCTCCTACAATGAGCAGTTCTTC	CASSHHLRGLAGTSSYNEQFF
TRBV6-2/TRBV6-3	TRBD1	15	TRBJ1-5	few	TGTGCCAGCAGTGACTTGGGACAGGGATATCAGCCCCAGCATTTT	CASSDLGQGYQPQHF
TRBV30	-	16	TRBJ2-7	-	TGTGCCTGGAGTGTACAAAGACAGCAGAGCTCCTACGAGCAGTACTTC	CAWSVQRQQSSYEQYF
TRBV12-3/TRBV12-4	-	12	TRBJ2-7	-	TGTGCCAGCGGGGACTTCTCCTACGAGCAGTACTTC	CASGDFSYEQYF
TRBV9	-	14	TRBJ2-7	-	TGTGCCAGCAGCGTAGACCCGGGACATAACGAGCAGTACTTC	CASSVDPGHNEQYF
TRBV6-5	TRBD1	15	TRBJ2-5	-	TGTGCCAGCAGTAAGGGGGGGACAGGGGTAGAGACCCAGTACTTC	CASSKGGTGVETQYF
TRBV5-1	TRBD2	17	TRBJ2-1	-	TGCGCCAGCAGTCATCACAGTTCACTAGCGGAATACAATGAGCAGTTCTTC	CASSHHSSLAEYNEQFF
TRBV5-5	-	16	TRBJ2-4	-	TGTGCCAGCAGCCGGGACCGGGACTTGGGCCTGGACATTCAGTACTTC	CASSRDRDLGLDIQYF
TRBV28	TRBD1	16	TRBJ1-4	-	TGTGCCAGCAGTCCAACCGGGACAGGGATTAATGAAAAACTGTTTTTT	CASSPTGTGINEKLFF
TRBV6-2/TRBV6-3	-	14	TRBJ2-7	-	TGTGCCAGCAGCCGGGGCAGCTCCACCTACGAGCAGTACTTC	CASSRGSSTYEQYF
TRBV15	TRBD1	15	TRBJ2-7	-	TGTGCCACCAGCAGAGATCAGGGGGCGGATCCCGAGCAGTACTTC	CATSRDQGADPEQYF
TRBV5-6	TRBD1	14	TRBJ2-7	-	TGTGCCAGCAGCCTGGACAGGTTCCTCTACGAGCAGTACTTC	CASSLDRFLYEQYF
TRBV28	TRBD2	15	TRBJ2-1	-	TGTGCCAGCAGACCTACTAGCGGAGTTTACAATGAGCAGTTCTTC	CASRPTSGVYNEQFF
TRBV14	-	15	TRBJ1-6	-	TGTGCCAGCAGCCAAGGCGTCTCTTTCAATTCACCCCTCCACTTT	CASSQGVSFNSPLHF
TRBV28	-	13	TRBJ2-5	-	TGTGCCAGCAGTTTCTGGGCGGGGGAGACCCAGTACTTC	CASSFWAGETQYF
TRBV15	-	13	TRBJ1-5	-	TGTGCCACCAGCACCAGGGGTTACCAGCCCCAGCATTTT	CATSTRGYQPQHF